Following are 23 T cell receptor beta chains from one sample sequenced in a study of blood T cell repertoires in COVID-19. Using immunoSEQ multiplex PCR, the repertoire was profiled, and TCRdb retains in-frame clones only, with some absent. The table includes roughly 130,000 clones, over 80% detected once. Sequenced input: peripheral blood. These receptors originate from a man aged 65-85 years with acute or convalescent COVID-19.

This clone has just one count. The rearrangement links TRBV27 to TRBJ2-7; TRBD2 agrees at 12 bases. Trimming cost V 5 bases and J 7 bases; bases outside gene matches: 12. From germline, CDR1 is MNHEY and CDR2 SMNVEV (reference sequence). The CDR3 runs 16 residues. The CDR3 DNA is TGTGCCAGCAGTCCAACGACTAGCGGGGGAACCCTGGAGCAGTACTTC. It translates to CASSPTTSGGTLEQYF.

The CDR3 loop is CASSSTGREQYF. The CDR3 DNA reads TGCGCCAGCAGTTCGACAGGACGGGAGCAGTACTTC. This chain uses TRBV10-2 with TRBJ2-7; D may be TRBD1 (6 bases). CDR1 and CDR2 (germline): WSHSY, SAAADI. This CDR3 is 12 amino acids long. Trimming took 5 bases from V and 7 from J, leaving 12 bases between them.

The V gene is TRBV11-3, the J gene TRBJ2-1; perhaps TRBD2 as D (6 bases). Germline values: CDR1 SGHNT, CDR2 YENEEA. The V end was cut by 5 bases, the J end by 0 bases, with 14 bases between. The CDR3 sequence is 16 residues long. The chain's CDR3 is CASSLSRGASYNEQFF. CDR3 nucleotides: TGTGCCAGCAGCCTTTCCCGCGGGGCCTCCTACAATGAGCAGTTCTTC.

This chain connects TRBV19 to TRBJ1-5, with TRBD1 identical over 10 bases. This CDR3 has 15 amino acids. J was trimmed by 0 bases and V by 9 bases; bases with no gene match: 5. The germline V gene encodes CDR1 LNHDA and CDR2 SQIVND (reference sequence). The chain's CDR3 is CASGTGEYSNQPQHF. The CDR3 nucleotides read TGTGCCAGCGGGACAGGGGAATATAGCAATCAGCCCCAGCATTTT.

The V call is TRBV18, the J call TRBJ2-3, with TRBD1 matching over 10 bases. This CDR3 spans 16 amino acids. V was clipped by 3 bases and J by 2 bases; unmatched bases: 5. Germline CDR1 reads KGHSH; CDR2 reads LQKENI. The CDR3 region is CASSPGGQGITDTQYF. The CDR3 DNA is TGTGCCAGCTCACCGGGGGGACAGGGGATCACAGATACGCAGTATTTT.

The genes are TRBV27 and TRBJ1-2, with TRBD1 identical over 8 bases. The CDR3 spans 17 residues. V lost 2 bases and J lost 4; bases outside the gene matches: 12. The germline gives CDR1 MNHEY, CDR2 SMNVEV (reference sequence). The CDR3 here is CASSLVYTDRVSYGYTF. In DNA form, the CDR3 reads TGTGCCAGCAGTTTAGTTTACACGGACAGGGTTAGCTATGGCTACACCTTC.

The table lists this clone with a few counts. V is TRBV27 and J is TRBJ2-7; 15 nucleotides match TRBD2. J lost 2 bases, V lost 6 bases, and 2 bases had no gene match. Per the germline V gene, CDR1 is MNHEY and CDR2 is SMNVEV (reference sequence). This CDR3 spans 15 amino acids. The CDR3 sequence: CASRGTSGGTYEQYF. DNA of the CDR3: TGTGCCAGCAGGGGGACTAGCGGGGGGACCTACGAGCAGTACTTC.

CDR3 coding DNA: TGTGCCAGCAGCTGGGCCGCGGAGGGGCTCTATGGCTACACCTTC. As protein: CASSWAAEGLYGYTF. The chain uses TRBV28 and TRBJ1-2; D is possibly TRBD1 (5 bases). Germline V gene sequence: CDR1 MDHEN, CDR2 SYDVKM. Trimming stripped 6 bases from V and 4 bases from J, with 18 bases between. The length of the CDR3 is 15 residues.

The chain combines TRBV5-1 with TRBJ2-3, with 12 bases fitting TRBD1. This CDR3 contains 16 residues. V lost 7 bases, J lost 5 bases, and 11 bases stayed unmatched. Germline CDR1 SGHRS, CDR2 YFSETQ. CDR3 bases: TGCGCCAGCCGATGGGGGGACAGGGGGCGCGAAGATACGCAGTATTTT. Encoded protein: CASRWGDRGREDTQYF.

The V call is TRBV6-1, the J call TRBJ2-2, with 8 bases matching TRBD2. The CDR3 is 18 residues long. CDR1 is MNHNS, CDR2 SASEGT, per germline. V lost 2 bases, J lost 3 bases, and 11 bases stayed unmatched. CDR3 region: CASSELWASGLYTGELFF. CDR3 nucleotides: TGTGCCAGCAGTGAACTGTGGGCTAGCGGGTTGTACACCGGGGAGCTGTTTTTT.

This clone was detected only a few times. The chain links TRBV28 to TRBJ1-2, with D possibly matching TRBD1 (6 bases). Trimming removed 9 bases at V and 0 bases at J, with 8 bases between. The CDR3 covers 12 residues. Germline CDR1 and CDR2: MDHEN and SYDVKM. The CDR3: CASTGTNYGYTF. Written as DNA, the CDR3 is TGTGCCAGTACAGGGACTAACTATGGCTACACCTTC.

The table lists this clone with a few counts. V is TRBV2 and J is TRBJ2-7; possibly TRBD1 for D (8 bases). CDR3 length: 12 residues. V lost 10 bases and J 4 bases, leaving 14 bases between the germline ends. Per the germline V gene, CDR1 is SNHLY and CDR2 is FYNNEI. CDR3 protein: CAIKQGGYEQYF. In nucleotides, the CDR3 is TGTGCCATCAAACAGGGGGGGTACGAGCAGTACTTC.

CDR3: CASSRDRASTEAFF. The DNA for the CDR3 is TGTGCCAGCAGCCGAGACAGGGCGAGCACTGAAGCTTTCTTT. The rearrangement uses TRBV6-5 and TRBJ1-1; TRBD1 agrees at 7 bases. The CDR3 runs 14 residues. Germline CDR1 MNHEY, CDR2 SVGAGI. Unmatched junction bases numbered 8, after V lost 6 bases and J lost 4 bases.

The J gene is TRBJ1-4, the V gene TRBV29-1; weak D call: TRBD1 (5 bases). The CDR3 consists of 14 residues. From germline, CDR1 is SQVTM and CDR2 ANQGSEA. Trimming removed 5 bases from V and 0 bases from J, with 10 bases in between. The DNA for the CDR3 is TGCAGCGTTAGTCCGACAGCAACTAATGAAAAACTGTTTTTT. This encodes CSVSPTATNEKLFF.

V is TRBV28 and J is TRBJ1-3; no clear D. Trimming shortened V by 5 bases and J by 4 bases, and 21 bases separated the two germline ends. The CDR3 contains 17 residues. In germline, CDR1 is MDHEN, CDR2 SYDVKM. CDR3 protein: CASSLRPRTGWGNTIYF. In DNA, the CDR3 is TGTGCCAGCAGTCTCCGGCCGCGAACCGGGTGGGGAAACACCATATATTTT.

V gene TRBV19 combines with J gene TRBJ2-3, with 9 bases that match TRBD1. Germline CDR1 and CDR2: LNHDA and SQIVND (reference sequence). With V trimmed by 9 bases and J by 6 bases, 1 base remained unmatched. The CDR3 spans 11 residues. CDR3 sequence (DNA): TGTGCCAGCGGACAGGGGGATACGCAGTATTTT. Its protein product is CASGQGDTQYF.

The V and J genes are TRBV29-1 and TRBJ2-1; 7 bases fit TRBD1. V trimming: 5 bases; J trimming: 3 bases; junction bases outside the gene matches: 4. Germline values: CDR1 SQVTM, CDR2 ANQGSEA. The CDR3 length is 13 residues. The CDR3 loop is CSVFTGDYNEQFF. CDR3 nucleotide sequence: TGCAGCGTTTTTACAGGGGACTACAATGAGCAGTTCTTC.

This clone was picked up one time. V is TRBV28 and J is TRBJ1-6, with D perhaps TRBD1 (6 bases). Trimming removed 1 base from V and 8 bases from J, with 21 bases in between. Germline V gene sequence: CDR1 MDHEN, CDR2 SYDVKM. This CDR3 region has 18 residues. Here the CDR3 reads CASSLYTNRRTAHSPLHF. CDR3 sequence (DNA): TGTGCCAGCAGTTTATATACGAATAGGCGGACAGCACATTCACCCCTCCACTTT.

This chain joins TRBV6-5 and TRBJ1-6; D is possibly TRBD1 (6 bases). This CDR3 has 15 amino acids. Per germline, CDR1 MNHEY and CDR2 SVGAGI. V dropped 6 bases and J dropped 5 bases, with 14 bases sitting between them. CDR3 in amino acids: CASRRKAGDNSPLHF. The CDR3 region has the DNA TGTGCCAGCAGAAGGAAGGCAGGGGATAATTCACCCCTCCACTTT.

V usage is TRBV18 and J usage is TRBJ2-5, with 8 bases identical to TRBD1. Germline loops: CDR1 KGHSH, CDR2 LQKENI. The V gene end was trimmed by 1 base and the J gene end by 5 bases; junction bases not matched to a gene: 9. This CDR3 has 16 residues. The CDR3 DNA follows: TGTGCCAGCTCACCACGGCAGCAGGGGGCGGTGGAGACCCAGTACTTC. It specifies CASSPRQQGAVETQYF.

The J gene is TRBJ2-2, the V gene TRBV4-2; no definite D call. CDR1 and CDR2 (germline): LGHNA, YNFKEQ. Trimming left V 1 base short and J 0 bases short, with 6 bases between. The length of the CDR3 is 15 residues. The CDR3 bases are TGTGCCAGCAGCCAAGGAGTGTCGAACACCGGGGAGCTGTTTTTT. Translated: CASSQGVSNTGELFF.

This chain links TRBV4-1 with TRBJ2-3, with D perhaps matching TRBD2 (5 bases). Germline loops: CDR1 MGHRA, CDR2 YSYEKL. V lost 0 bases, J lost 1 base, and 14 bases lay in between. The CDR3 extends over 17 amino acids. Here the CDR3 reads CASSQEGSPTGTDTQYF. Written as DNA, the CDR3 is TGCGCCAGCAGCCAAGAGGGGAGTCCCACTGGCACAGATACGCAGTATTTT.

This sequence joins TRBV4-2 and TRBJ1-1, with D unresolved. Trimming left V 2 bases short and J 5 bases short, with 6 bases between. The CDR3 is 12 residues long. Germline loops: CDR1 LGHNA, CDR2 YNFKEQ. CDR3 in amino acids: CASSQPLTEAFF. Written as DNA, the CDR3 is TGTGCCAGCAGCCAACCCTTGACTGAAGCTTTCTTT.